Each of the 24 T cell receptor beta chains below was sequenced from the same sample in a study of vaccination and CD4 T cells after COVID-19. The treatment is: approximately 11-day PBMC culture with coronavirus spike peptide pools or control peptides (ViraFEST assay). No antigens are known for them. The Oncomine TCR Beta short-read assay was applied to DNA of cultured CD4+ T cells. A single record per CDR3 protein comes from TCRdb applying MiXCR to the PCR reads. The sample contains over 15,000 distinct CDR3 sequences, 48% of which appear only once. Sample: CD4+ T cells from blood, cultured in vitro, taken before SARS-CoV-2 vaccination. The receptors stem from a human donor who had recovered from COVID-19.

This clonotype is termed medium-sized. The CDR3 DNA is TGTGCCAGCAGTGACACATACCCTCAGCCCCAGCATTTT. Translation gives CASSDTYPQPQHF. The rearrangement uses TRBV27 and TRBJ1-5, with unresolved D. There are 13 residues in the CDR3. Germline CDR1 and CDR2: MNHEY and SMNVEV (reference sequence). The V gene lost 5 bases and the J gene lost 6 bases, with 11 bases spanning the gap.

The chain couples TRBV5-4 to TRBJ1-5; no definite D call. CDR3 length: 13 amino acids. With 0 bases removed from V and 1 base from J, the gap between germline ends came to 2 bases. Germline loops: CDR1 SGHNT, CDR2 YYREEE (reference sequence). Written as DNA, the CDR3 is TGTGCCAGCAGCTTGGACAGCAATCAGCCCCAGCATTTT. It codes for CASSLDSNQPQHF.

The chain has TRBV19 and TRBJ2-7; D could derive from TRBD1 or TRBD2 (8 bases each). With 6 bases removed from V and 3 bases from J, the gap between germline ends came to 24 bases. The CDR3 totals 17 residues. Germline CDR1 and CDR2: LNHDA and SQIVND (reference sequence). The CDR3 region is CASRRQGTSGRGYEQYF. CDR3 DNA sequence: TGTGCCAGTAGGAGACAGGGGACCAGCGGGAGAGGCTACGAGCAGTACTTC.

This sequence joins TRBV7-6 and TRBJ2-3; no clear D. V shed 2 bases and J shed 1 base, with 10 bases lying between them. CDR1 is SGHVS and CDR2 is FNYEAQ in the germline V gene. This CDR3 spans 15 amino acids. CDR3 nucleotides: TGTGCCAGCAGCTTAACGGGCTGGGGCACAGATACGCAGTATTTT. Translation gives CASSLTGWGTDTQYF. The whole variable domain, filled in from reference TRBV7-6 and TRBJ2-3, reads GAGVSQSPRYKVTKRGQDVALRCDPISGHVSLYWYRQALGQGPEFLTYFNYEAQQDKSGLPNDRFSAERPEGSISTLTIQRTEQRDSAMYRCASSLTGWGTDTQYFGPGTRLTVL.

This clonotype was picked up one time. The chain joins TRBV10-3 to TRBJ1-1, with a tentative D call TRBD1 (5 bases). Trimming shortened V by 4 bases and J by 4 bases, and 10 bases separated the two germline ends. CDR3 length equals 13 residues. Germline CDR1 ENHRY, CDR2 SYGVKD. The CDR3 region is CAISGRGSTEAFF. The CDR3 nucleotides read TGTGCCATCAGTGGCCGGGGCAGCACTGAAGCTTTCTTT.

This clonotype turned up a few times. CDR3 nucleotides: TGTGCTACGGGGGGGGGAGTCGGAGAGACCCAGTACTTC. The encoded protein is CATGGGVGETQYF. The gene calls are TRBV10-3 and TRBJ2-5; TRBD2 aligns across 8 bases. Germline V gene data show CDR1 as ENHRY and CDR2 as SYGVKD. The CDR3 extends over 13 amino acids.

The chain carries TRBV2 and TRBJ2-3, with no clear D. The CDR3 has 11 residues. The V gene lost 7 bases and the J gene lost 5 bases, with 7 bases spanning the gap. CDR1 is SNHLY and CDR2 is FYNNEI in the germline V gene. In DNA, the CDR3 is TGTGCCAGCACGGTAGGAGATACGCAGTATTTT. The encoded protein is CASTVGDTQYF.

Remarks on this clonotype: The junction departs from the called germline gene at one end, perhaps through a read error. The J gene is TRBJ2-2, the V gene TRBV10-3; D not resolved. The germline V gene encodes CDR1 ENHRY and CDR2 SYGVKD. The CDR3 is 13 residues long. CDR3 loop: CATAWDNTRELFF. Here the CDR3 DNA reads TGTGCCACGGCGTGGGATAACACCAGGGAGCTGTTTTTT.

The V and J genes are TRBV15 and TRBJ1-4, with unresolved D. The CDR3 spans 17 residues. The germline V gene has CDR1 LNHNV and CDR2 YYDKDF (reference sequence). The ends were cut back, 1 base at V and 7 bases at J, with 19 bases in the middle. The CDR3 spells CATSRGLDSATGEKLFF. The CDR3 region has the DNA TGTGCCACCAGCAGAGGTTTGGACTCCGCGACGGGTGAAAAACTGTTTTTT.

The chain joins TRBV2 to TRBJ1-5, with D unresolved. Trimming cost V 1 base and J 1 base, with 8 bases left between them. The CDR3 length is 15 residues. Germline V CDR1 and CDR2: SNHLY, FYNNEI. CDR3 region: CASSEGYASNQPQHF. CDR3 nucleotide sequence: TGTGCCAGCAGTGAAGGGTATGCGAGCAATCAGCCCCAGCATTTT.

The chain joins TRBV15 to TRBJ2-1; TRBD2 aligns across 7 bases. CDR1 LNHNV and CDR2 YYDKDF come from the germline V gene (reference sequence). CDR3 length equals 16 residues. With V trimmed by 5 bases and J by 8 bases, 15 bases remained unmatched. The CDR3 DNA sequence: TGTGCCACCAGCGACTCAGGTCGGGACTATTCGGATGAGCAGTTCTTC. Amino acids: CATSDSGRDYSDEQFF.

The rearrangement uses TRBV6-1 and TRBJ2-7, with D maybe TRBD1 (5 bases). Trimming took 5 bases from V and 0 from J, leaving 8 bases between them. The CDR3 is made up of 13 amino acids. CDR1 is MNHNS and CDR2 is SASEGT in the germline V gene. CDR3: CASSRQSSYEQYF. The CDR3 coding sequence is TGTGCCAGCAGTCGACAGAGCTCCTACGAGCAGTACTTC.

The J gene is TRBJ2-1, the V gene TRBV4-2, with 11 bases that match TRBD2. The CDR3 runs to 17 residues. The germline gives CDR1 LGHNA, CDR2 YNFKEQ. V dropped 2 bases and J dropped 0; count of bases not matched to a gene: 3. CDR3 loop: CASSQFSGRASYNEQFF. The CDR3 bases are TGTGCCAGCAGCCAATTTAGCGGGAGGGCCTCCTACAATGAGCAGTTCTTC.

There are a few counts of this clonotype. The rearrangement joins TRBV24-1 to TRBJ2-3, with D possibly matching TRBD1 (5 bases). Germline CDR1 KGHDR, CDR2 SFDVKD. The CDR3 consists of 16 residues. Trimming took off 2 bases at V and 2 bases at J, with 13 bases between the two ends. CDR3 DNA: TGTGCCACCAGTGATTCCCAGGGCGGTACCACAGATACGCAGTATTTT. Protein product: CATSDSQGGTTDTQYF.

Written as DNA, the CDR3 is TGTGCCAGCAGCACCGGGACAGACTTTTACGGCTACACCTTC. Amino acids: CASSTGTDFYGYTF. This chain connects TRBV5-4 to TRBJ1-2; TRBD1 matches 7 bases. Trimming at V came to 4 bases and at J to 8 bases, leaving 11 bases not matched to a gene. The germline CDR1 and CDR2 sequences are SGHNT and YYREEE (reference sequence). There are 14 residues in the CDR3.

J is TRBJ1-6 and V is TRBV20-1; D unresolved. There are 13 residues in the CDR3. V was trimmed by 0 bases and J by 7 bases, leaving 7 bases between them. Germline CDR1 and CDR2: DFQATT and SNEGSKA (reference sequence). DNA for the CDR3: TGCAGTGCTAGAGAAGTGCGGAATTCACCCCTCCACTTT. Encoded protein: CSAREVRNSPLHF.

This clonotype was counted only a few times. The chain is built from TRBV6-2 or TRBV6-3 and TRBJ2-3; 10 positions agree with TRBD2. Germline V gene data show CDR1 as MNHEY and CDR2 as SVGEGT. The V gene end was trimmed by 0 bases and the J gene end by 4 bases; junction bases not matched to a gene: 1. This CDR3 is built from 15 residues. In nucleotides, the CDR3 is TGTGCCAGCAGTTACTCGCTAGCGGGAGCAGATACGCAGTATTTT. Protein: CASSYSLAGADTQYF.

This clonotype was picked up a small number of times. V gene TRBV28 combines with J gene TRBJ1-2, with 7 bases lining up with TRBD1. Germline V gene lookup returns CDR1 MDHEN and CDR2 SYDVKM. There are 15 residues in the CDR3. With 6 bases clipped from V and 5 bases from J, the junction kept 12 bases outside the gene matches. CDR3 nucleotide sequence: TGTGCCAGCAGCCTAGATACAGGGGAGGGGTATGGCTACACCTTC. It codes for CASSLDTGEGYGYTF.

V usage is TRBV4-1 and J usage is TRBJ1-2, with 8 positions matching TRBD1. In germline, CDR1 is MGHRA, CDR2 YSYEKL. With V trimmed by 1 base and J by 9 bases, 7 bases remained unmatched. This CDR3 is built from 14 residues. This chain's CDR3 is CASSQASGGRRYTF. The CDR3, as DNA: TGCGCCAGCAGCCAAGCGTCAGGGGGCAGGCGCTACACCTTC.

The chain couples TRBV7-9 to TRBJ2-3; D possibly corresponds to TRBD2 (5 bases). There are 12 residues in the CDR3. V shed 5 bases and J shed 4 bases, with 7 bases lying between them. CDR1 is SEHNR, CDR2 FQNEAQ, per germline (reference sequence). For the CDR3, the DNA is TGTGCCAGCAGCCCCGGGGCAGATACGCAGTATTTT. It specifies CASSPGADTQYF.

The chain carries TRBV9 and TRBJ2-1; 10 bases match TRBD2. The CDR3 contains 16 residues. V lost 0 bases to trimming and J lost 8 bases; unmatched junction nucleotides: 8. Germline V CDR1 and CDR2: SGDLS, YYNGEE. The CDR3 nucleotides are TGTGCCAGCAGCGTAGATTCGCTAGCGGGAGTGGATGAGCAGTTCTTC. As protein: CASSVDSLAGVDEQFF.

This clonotype turned up a few times. The CDR3 coding sequence is TGTGCCAGCAGACCAAGCGGAAGCGCCTACGAGCAGTACTTC. It yields the protein CASRPSGSAYEQYF. The chain joins TRBV12-3 or TRBV12-4 to TRBJ2-7; a possible D gene is TRBD2 (5 bases). This CDR3 spans 14 amino acids. V lost 6 bases, J lost 2 bases, and 14 bases lay in between.

J is TRBJ2-7 and V is TRBV18; 14 bases fit TRBD2. This CDR3 spans 15 amino acids. From germline, CDR1 is KGHSH and CDR2 LQKENI. The ends lost 6 bases at V and 7 bases at J; junction bases unmatched: 8. The CDR3 nucleotides are TGTGCCAGCTCCCCCGGACTAGCGGGAGGCAGGGAGCAGTACTTC. It is translated as CASSPGLAGGREQYF.

The chain links TRBV20-1 to TRBJ1-1, with D perhaps matching TRBD1 (5 bases). Trimming pared 5 bases from V and 6 bases from J, leaving 16 bases between. Germline loops: CDR1 DFQATT, CDR2 SNEGSKA (reference sequence). This CDR3 spans 13 amino acids. DNA of the CDR3: TGCAGTGCTGGGAGGGACCGCGCAGCTGAAGCTTTCTTT. This translates into CSAGRDRAAEAFF.